This T cell receptor (beta chain) derives from a study of T-cell reconstitution after alpha-beta-depleted transplantation in children. Trimming pared 1 base from V and 0 bases from J, leaving 7 bases between. Per germline, CDR1 LGHNA and CDR2 YSLEER. This CDR3 spans 15 amino acids. Unique molecular identifiers were used to barcode this TCRbeta library. Each CDR3 protein gets one entry after TCRdb re-called the PCR reads with MiXCR. This table holds 450,000 to 550,000 distinct CDR3 sequences, roughly 11% found once. This clonotype was seen a few times. The J gene is TRBJ2-1, the V gene TRBV4-3; the D is unclear. The origin of this receptor is a female patient aged 2-9 years who had a stem cell transplant for aplastic anemia, so the T cells may come from the graft donor. The specimen was PBMCs, mostly from graft donor cells, collected 180 days after TCRalphabeta/CD19-depleted stem cell transplant. CDR3 protein: CASSQGASSYNEQFF. The CDR3 DNA follows: TGCGCCAGCAGCCAAGGGGCTAGCTCCTACAATGAGCAGTTCTTC.